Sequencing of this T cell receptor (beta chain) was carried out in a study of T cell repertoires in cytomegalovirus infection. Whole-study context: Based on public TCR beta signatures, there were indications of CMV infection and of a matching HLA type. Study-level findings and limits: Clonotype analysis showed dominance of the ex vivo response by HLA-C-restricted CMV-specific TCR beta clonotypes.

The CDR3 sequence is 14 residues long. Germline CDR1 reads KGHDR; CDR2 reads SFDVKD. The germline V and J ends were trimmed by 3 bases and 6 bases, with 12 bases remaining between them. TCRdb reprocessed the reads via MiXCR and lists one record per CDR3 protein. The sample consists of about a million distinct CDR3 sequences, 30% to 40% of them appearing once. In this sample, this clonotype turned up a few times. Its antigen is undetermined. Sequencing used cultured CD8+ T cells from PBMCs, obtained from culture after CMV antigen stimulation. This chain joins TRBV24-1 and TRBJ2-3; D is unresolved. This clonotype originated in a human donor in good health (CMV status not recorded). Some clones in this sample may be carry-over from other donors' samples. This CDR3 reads CATSDAKGMDTQYF. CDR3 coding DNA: TGTGCCACCAGTGATGCGAAAGGGATGGATACGCAGTATTTT.